This T cell receptor beta chain was sequenced during a study of T-cell memory formation after mild COVID-19. On this clonotype itself: Its specificity is not known.

Regarding the study as a whole: Pre-infection memory harbored some responding clones, suggesting cross-reactive memory joined.

TCRdb passed the 5' RACE reads through MiXCR, listing each CDR3 protein once. The data show roughly 400,000 distinct CDR3 sequences, with about a sixth seen just once and roughly 21% held by the top ten. This TCR was recovered from a man aged 18 to 35 who had mild COVID-19 (a few samples of this study predate the infection). Cell type and time point are not known. The sequenced material came from PBMCs or a T cell subset sorted from them (not recorded which).

As DNA, the CDR3 is TGTGCCAGCAGTCCGGAGCGGGGCGAGCAGTTCTTC. This encodes CASSPERGEQFF. V usage is TRBV11-2 and J usage is TRBJ2-1, with 7 bases aligning to TRBD2. Trimming took 6 bases from V and 10 from J; bases not matched to a gene: 6. This CDR3 contains 12 residues. Germline CDR1 reads SGHAT; CDR2 reads FQNNGV.